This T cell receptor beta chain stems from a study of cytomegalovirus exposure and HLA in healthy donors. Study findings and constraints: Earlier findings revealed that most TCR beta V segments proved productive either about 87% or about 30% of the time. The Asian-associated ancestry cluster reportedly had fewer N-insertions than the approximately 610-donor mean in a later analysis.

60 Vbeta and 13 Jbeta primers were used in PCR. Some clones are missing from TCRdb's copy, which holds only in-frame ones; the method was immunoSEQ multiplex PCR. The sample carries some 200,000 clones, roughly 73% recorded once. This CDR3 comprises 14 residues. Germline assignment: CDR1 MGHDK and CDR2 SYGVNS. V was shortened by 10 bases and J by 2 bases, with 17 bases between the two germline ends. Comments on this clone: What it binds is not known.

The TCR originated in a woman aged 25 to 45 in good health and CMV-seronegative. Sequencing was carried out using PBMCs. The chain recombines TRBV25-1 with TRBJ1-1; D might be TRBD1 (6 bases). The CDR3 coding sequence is TGTGCCACTTCCCGGGACAACCTAAACACTGAAGCTTTCTTT. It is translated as CATSRDNLNTEAFF.